These 24 T cell receptor beta chains were sequenced from one sample in a study of human T cells and chemical hapten exposure. Specified time point: pre-sensitization, week 0. Sample treatment: therapeutic diphenylcyclopropenone sensitization with weekly scalp DPC. Whole blood that had not been fractionated was the source of extracted total RNA. A single record per CDR3 protein comes from TCRdb applying MiXCR to the RACE reads. The sample carries about 30,000 distinct CDR3 sequences, around a tenth recorded once. The specimen comprised whole blood, sampled in connection with sensitization to the hapten diphenylcyclopropenone (DPC). The receptors originated from a man over 45 with alopecia areata. Some clones in this sample may be carry-over from other donors' samples.

In its sample, this clonotype was seen many times. This sequence joins TRBV24-1 and TRBJ2-3; possible D gene TRBD2, 6 bases. This CDR3 spans 15 amino acids. Trimming removed 3 bases at V and 2 bases at J, with 11 bases between. Germline-derived CDR1 and CDR2 are KGHDR and SFDVKD. DNA of the CDR3: TGTGCCACCAGTGATATAGCGGACCTCACAGATACGCAGTATTTT. This gives the protein CATSDIADLTDTQYF.

This clonotype was seen ten or more times. V usage is TRBV27 and J usage is TRBJ1-6; 8 bases line up with TRBD1. The CDR3 has 15 amino acids. CDR1 and CDR2 (germline): MNHEY, SMNVEV (reference sequence). J lost 7 bases, V lost 5 bases, and 7 bases had no gene match. The CDR3 reads CASSKDRAGNSPLHF. In DNA form, the CDR3 reads TGTGCCAGCAGTAAGGACAGGGCCGGGAATTCACCCCTCCACTTT.

This clonotype was observed a few times. V usage is TRBV6-1 and J usage is TRBJ2-7; no clear D gene. Germline V gene lookup returns CDR1 MNHNS and CDR2 SASEGT. V was trimmed by 7 bases and J by 6 bases, leaving 13 bases between them. The CDR3 is 12 residues long. This CDR3 reads CASIPPFGEQYF. The CDR3 region has the DNA TGTGCCAGCATCCCACCCTTTGGCGAGCAGTACTTC.

This clonotype has a count of ten or more. The chain has TRBV4-2 and TRBJ1-6; TRBD1 aligns across 7 bases. Germline V gene lookup returns CDR1 LGHNA and CDR2 YNFKEQ. There are 16 residues in the CDR3. Trimming removed 3 bases from V and 7 bases from J; junction bases left unmatched: 9. CDR3 sequence: CASSQLSGQTNSPLHF. The CDR3 DNA follows: TGTGCCAGCAGCCAGTTGTCGGGACAGACGAATTCACCCCTCCACTTT.

This chain connects TRBV9 to TRBJ1-5; D is ambiguous. Germline V gives CDR1 SGDLS, CDR2 YYNGEE. Trimming removed 1 base from V and 5 bases from J, with 7 bases in between. CDR3 size: 13 residues. CDR3 residues: CASSVSDYQPQHF. As DNA, the CDR3 is TGTGCCAGCAGCGTAAGTGACTATCAGCCCCAGCATTTT.

There are many counts of this clonotype. The chain carries TRBV29-1 and TRBJ1-2; D not resolved. This CDR3 comprises 13 residues. From germline, CDR1 is SQVTM and CDR2 ANQGSEA. The V end was cut by 7 bases, the J end by 3 bases, with 15 bases between. The CDR3, as DNA: TGCAGCGCCCGGTCTATAACGGACTATGGCTACACCTTC. Its translation: CSARSITDYGYTF.

CDR3 DNA: TGCAGCGGAGGAGGAGGGCTGCACACTGAAGCTTTCTTT. Its protein product is CSGGGGLHTEAFF. The rearrangement uses TRBV29-1 and TRBJ1-1; unclear D gene. Trimming shortened V by 7 bases and J by 3 bases, and 15 bases separated the two germline ends. The CDR3 has 13 residues. Germline-derived CDR1 and CDR2 are SQVTM and ANQGSEA.

This clonotype was seen at least ten times. The rearrangement links TRBV18 to TRBJ1-5; D is uncertain. Trimming removed 4 bases from V and 1 base from J, with 5 bases in between. The CDR3 runs to 13 residues. Germline loops: CDR1 KGHSH, CDR2 LQKENI. The CDR3 region is CASSLQSNQPQHF. In DNA, the CDR3 is TGTGCCAGCTCACTACAGAGCAATCAGCCCCAGCATTTT.

This clonotype was picked up many times. This chain uses TRBV6-5 with TRBJ1-6; TRBD1 matches at 12 bases. The CDR3 has 17 amino acids. Germline V lookup: CDR1 MNHEY, CDR2 SVGAGI. V trimming: 0 bases; J trimming: 7 bases; junction bases outside the gene matches: 4. CDR3 nucleotide sequence: TGTGCCAGCAGTTACTCAACCGGGACAGGGGGCAATTCACCCCTCCACTTT. Translated: CASSYSTGTGGNSPLHF.

This clonotype was observed at least ten times. The rearrangement uses TRBV5-1 and TRBJ2-3; 8 bases agree with TRBD1. The germline V gene has CDR1 SGHRS and CDR2 YFSETQ. CDR3 length: 14 amino acids. The ends lost 0 bases at V and 5 bases at J; junction bases unmatched: 2. CDR3 sequence (DNA): TGCGCCAGCAGCTTGGGCAGGGGGCTAGATACGCAGTATTTT. Amino acid sequence: CASSLGRGLDTQYF.

In the case of this clonotype: A read error is possible here, since a much larger clone lies one base away. The CDR3: CASSQLGCEQYF. CDR3 sequence (DNA): TGTGCCAGCAGCCAATTGGGGTGCGAGCAGTACTTC. The rearrangement joins TRBV16 to TRBJ2-7; D is unclear. Trimming cost V 1 base and J 6 bases, with 7 bases left between them. The CDR3 covers 12 residues. CDR1 KGHSY and CDR2 FQNENV come from the germline V gene.

The table lists this clonotype with many counts. The V and J genes are TRBV5-4 and TRBJ2-1, with a tentative D call TRBD2 (5 bases). CDR3 length: 12 residues. Germline-derived CDR1 and CDR2 are SGHNT and YYREEE (reference sequence). V lost 2 bases and J lost 12, with 12 bases in between. CDR3 residues: CASSLLDLGQFF. The DNA of the CDR3 is TGTGCCAGCAGCTTACTAGATTTGGGGCAGTTCTTC.

The J gene is TRBJ2-1, the V gene TRBV10-3; 7 bases fit TRBD1. CDR1 is ENHRY, CDR2 SYGVKD, per germline. V lost 6 bases, J lost 0 bases, and 5 bases stayed unmatched. The CDR3 contains 15 residues. The CDR3 here is CAIRDRLSSYNEQFF. The CDR3 DNA reads TGTGCCATCAGGGACAGGCTGAGCTCCTACAATGAGCAGTTCTTC.

This clonotype was detected ten times or more. V is TRBV29-1 and J is TRBJ2-7, with 13 bases matching TRBD2. Germline V lookup: CDR1 SQVTM, CDR2 ANQGSEA. The CDR3 has 16 residues. Germline trimming cut 2 bases from V and 5 bases from J; bases unmatched to any gene: 9. Written as DNA, the CDR3 is TGCAGCGTTGAAACTTGGACTAGCGGGAGAGCGGACGAGCAGTACTTC. Its translation is CSVETWTSGRADEQYF.

Many counts were recorded for this clonotype. The J gene is TRBJ1-5, the V gene TRBV28, with 8 positions matching TRBD1. CDR1 is MDHEN and CDR2 is SYDVKM in the germline V gene. The CDR3 is 17 amino acids. V was pared by 4 bases and J by 4 bases, with 12 bases of the junction left unmatched. The CDR3 sequence is CASSSTSGTGVNQPQHF. The CDR3 DNA reads TGTGCCAGCAGTTCTACTTCCGGGACAGGTGTAAATCAGCCCCAGCATTTT.

This clonotype occurred a few times. The chain links TRBV12-2 to TRBJ2-7; the table's D call, TRBD1, has no DNA check behind it. TRBV12-2 is designated a pseudogene. CDR3 length equals 19 residues. The CDR3 DNA sequence: TGTGCAAGTCGCTTTTTGTTCGGGACACGGTCCCTTTTCGCTTTGGAGCAGTACTTC. It yields the protein CASRFLFGTRSLFALEQYF.

This clonotype was detected only once. This may come from a read error, since a much larger clone is one base off. The chain employs TRBV7-2 and TRBJ2-7; D perhaps matches TRBD2 (5 bases). This CDR3 comprises 12 residues. The germline CDR1 and CDR2 sequences are SGHTA and FQGNSA. The DNA of the CDR3 is TGTGTCAGCAGCTCTAGCTTGAACGAGCAGTACTTC. This gives the protein CVSSSSLNEQYF.

This clonotype has at least ten counts. V usage is TRBV7-2 and J usage is TRBJ2-7, with D perhaps being TRBD1 or TRBD2 (5 bases each). CDR1 is SGHTA and CDR2 is FQGNSA in the germline V gene. V lost 5 bases, J lost 2 bases, and 19 bases lay in between. The CDR3 is 16 amino acids. The CDR3 sequence: CASSVARGSGTYEQYF. The CDR3 nucleotides are TGTGCCAGCAGCGTCGCGAGGGGATCAGGGACCTACGAGCAGTACTTC.

This clonotype was seen a handful of times. J is TRBJ2-2 and V is TRBV5-6; 13 bases are shared with TRBD2. Per germline, CDR1 SGHDT and CDR2 YYEEEE. This CDR3 has 15 residues. V gave up 4 bases and J gave up 8 bases; unmatched junction bases: 5. CDR3 in DNA: TGTGCCAGCAGCGAGGGACTAGCGGGACGGGGGGAGCTGTTTTTT. Translated, it gives CASSEGLAGRGELFF.

This clonotype was counted only a few times. This rearrangement joins TRBV12-3 or TRBV12-4 to TRBJ2-7, with no clear D. V dropped 7 bases and J dropped 1 base, with 11 bases sitting between them. The CDR3 loop spans 13 amino acids. The CDR3 nucleotides read TGTGCCAGCACCCTCTCTCCTTCCTACGAGCAGTACTTC. As protein: CASTLSPSYEQYF.

The CDR3 region has the DNA TGTGCCAGCGGCCGGGACAGGCAAGAGACCCAGTACTTC. Encoded protein: CASGRDRQETQYF. The chain recombines TRBV2 with TRBJ2-5; 8 bases are shared with TRBD1. Germline CDR1 reads SNHLY; CDR2 reads FYNNEI. The CDR3 covers 13 residues. V was pared by 8 bases and J by 2 bases, with 4 bases of the junction left unmatched.

This sequence joins TRBV2 and TRBJ2-2, with TRBD2 identical over 10 bases. J was trimmed by 0 bases and V by 3 bases; bases with no gene match: 13. Germline values: CDR1 SNHLY, CDR2 FYNNEI. CDR3 length equals 20 residues. The CDR3 nucleotides read TGTGCCAGCAGTGATAGCTACGGGAGGGGACTAGCGACGAACACCGGGGAGCTGTTTTTT. This codes for CASSDSYGRGLATNTGELFF.

The sample holds many counts of this clonotype. The chain uses TRBV29-1 and TRBJ2-7; D ambiguous. The CDR3 loop spans 12 amino acids. Germline V gene lookup returns CDR1 SQVTM and CDR2 ANQGSEA. V lost 4 bases and J 1 base, leaving 8 bases between the germline ends. The CDR3 DNA follows: TGCAGCGTTGCACTTTCATCCTACGAGCAGTACTTC. Residues: CSVALSSYEQYF.

This clonotype was recorded many times. The chain is built from TRBV3-1 and TRBJ1-2; D is unclear. CDR3 length: 16 residues. Germline CDR1 reads LGHDT; CDR2 reads YNNKEL (reference sequence). Trimming stripped 0 bases from V and 4 bases from J, with 15 bases between. CDR3 sequence (DNA): TGTGCCAGCAGCCAAGATTGGCAACGACGCCTCTATGGCTACACCTTC. Amino acids: CASSQDWQRRLYGYTF.